This paragraph covers one T cell receptor (beta chain) sequence. Germline CDR1 SGDLS, CDR2 YYNGEE. CDR3 size: 14 residues. Trimming removed 4 bases at V and 6 bases at J, with 14 bases between. CD45RO-negative cells were positively selected for CCR7, leaving out terminally differentiated effector memory CD45RA+ cells. The data are from a study of shared clonotypes between healthy human individuals. Study as a whole: The plates for each donor numbered three CD4 naive, three CD4 memory, two CD8 naive and one CD8 memory.

Splitting of each subset's genomic DNA was done evenly across several immunoSEQ plates. Measured with immunoSEQ multiplex PCR; TCRdb has only the in-frame clones, and not every one. Of some 2,100,000 clones listed, roughly 91% are singletons. Material for sequencing was naive CD8+ T cells from PBMCs. This rearrangement joins TRBV9 to TRBJ2-1; the D is unclear. The TCR was taken from a man aged 18-30 years in good health. Some clones in this sample may be carry-over from other donors' samples. CDR3 loop: CASSPRRAANEQFF. The CDR3 nucleotides read TGTGCCAGCAGCCCCCGCCGGGCCGCCAATGAGCAGTTCTTC.